These 18 T cell receptor beta chains came from one sample sequenced in a study of CD8+ T cells in alopecia areata. Sequencing used cDNA as its template, made by extracting RNA and reverse transcribing it. Profiling relied on immunoSEQ multiplex PCR, and the TCRdb table lists in-frame clones only, not all of them. The table includes around 300,000 clones, about 62% detected once. Treatment defined: oral pan-JAK inhibitor, 5-10 mg twice daily. Material: CD4+ T cells sorted from blood, obtained around week 53, from a patient treated with tofacitinib. These receptors all come from a human donor with alopecia areata.

The chain is built from TRBV9 and TRBJ1-4; 10 bases fit TRBD1. This CDR3 comprises 14 residues. With 4 bases clipped from V and 8 bases from J, the junction kept 5 bases outside the gene matches. The germline gives CDR1 SGDLS, CDR2 YYNGEE. The CDR3 nucleotides read TGTGCCAGCAGCCGGGACAGGGGAGGAGAAAAACTGTTTTTT. Amino acids: CASSRDRGGEKLFF.

The chain joins TRBV5-1 to TRBJ2-4; 7 bases agree with TRBD1. This CDR3 has 13 residues. The junction had 6 bases not matched to a gene; V was cut back by 4 bases and J by 8 bases. CDR1 and CDR2 (germline): SGHRS, YFSETQ. The CDR3 loop is CASSNRGRDIQYF. CDR3 nucleotides: TGCGCCAGCAGCAACAGGGGTAGAGACATTCAGTACTTC.

The chain uses TRBV29-1 and TRBJ2-1, with 8 bases lining up with TRBD1. The CDR3 is made up of 11 amino acids. Trimming removed 8 bases from V and 6 bases from J; junction bases left unmatched: 3. In germline, CDR1 is SQVTM, CDR2 ANQGSEA. CDR3 sequence: CSSTGGNEQFF. The CDR3 nucleotides are TGCAGCTCCACAGGGGGCAATGAGCAGTTCTTC.

V gene TRBV29-1 combines with J gene TRBJ1-1, with D unresolved. The CDR3 has 12 amino acids. Germline V lookup: CDR1 SQVTM, CDR2 ANQGSEA. With 7 bases removed from V and 0 bases from J, the gap between germline ends came to 9 bases. DNA for the CDR3: TGCAGCGCGGTGGGGTTGAACACTGAAGCTTTCTTT. As protein: CSAVGLNTEAFF.

This clone was observed a handful of times. This chain links TRBV10-2 with TRBJ2-6, with TRBD2 as a possible D gene (6 bases). Trimming shortened V by 8 bases and J by 2 bases, and 7 bases separated the two germline ends. Germline V lookup: CDR1 WSHSY, CDR2 SAAADI. The CDR3 is made up of 13 amino acids. CDR3 DNA: TGCGCCAGCTCGGGGGCTGGGGCCAACGTCCTGACTTTC. Its translation is CASSGAGANVLTF.

This clone was recorded many times. This sequence joins TRBV30 and TRBJ2-1; D gene uncertain. V was trimmed by 7 bases and J by 0 bases, leaving 16 bases between them. Germline CDR1 is GTSNPN and CDR2 is SVGIG (reference sequence). The CDR3 sequence is 15 residues long. CDR3 loop: CAFQSAPPSYNEQFF. In DNA, the CDR3 is TGTGCCTTTCAAAGCGCCCCTCCCTCCTACAATGAGCAGTTCTTC. Using reference TRBV30 and TRBJ2-1 for the parts outside the CDR3, the full variable domain is SQTIHQWPATLVQPVGSPLSLECTVEGTSNPNLYWYRQAAGRGLQLLFYSVGIGQISSEVPQNLSASRPQDRQFILSSKKLLLSDSGFYLCAFQSAPPSYNEQFFGPGTRLTVL.

The CDR3 coding sequence is TGTGCCAGCAGCTTAGGCCTCAGGGGGCTATTAGCTTCACCCCTCCACTTT. It specifies CASSLGLRGLLASPLHF. The V and J genes are TRBV7-8 and TRBJ1-6, with TRBD1 matching over 8 bases. CDR1 and CDR2 (germline): SGHVS, FQNEAQ. The CDR3 covers 17 residues. J gave up 9 bases and V 1 base, and 11 bases lay outside the gene matches.

This clone was seen only a few times. The V gene is TRBV4-2, the J gene TRBJ2-3; 15 nucleotides line up with TRBD2. V shed 4 bases, J shed 5 bases, and the junction held 7 bases outside the gene matches. The length of the CDR3 is 17 residues. The germline V gene has CDR1 LGHNA and CDR2 YNFKEQ. The CDR3 DNA follows: TGTGCCAGCAGCCGCGGAATGGGACTAGCGGGGGGAGATACGCAGTATTTT. Protein sequence: CASSRGMGLAGGDTQYF.

This clone was observed a single time. The same CDR3 can be traced to other DNA sequences in this sample. The chain is built from TRBV4-3 and TRBJ1-6; D gene uncertain. Germline V gene lookup returns CDR1 LGHNA and CDR2 YSLEER. V dropped 0 bases and J dropped 6 bases, with 6 bases sitting between them. The CDR3 has 14 residues. As DNA, the CDR3 is TGCGCCAGCAGCCAAGAGTCAGCTAATTCACCCCTCCACTTT. Translated, it gives CASSQESANSPLHF.

Only a few counts were recorded for this clone. The chain joins TRBV29-1 to TRBJ1-2, with D uncertain. Germline V gene data show CDR1 as SQVTM and CDR2 as ANQGSEA. With 4 bases removed from V and 11 bases from J, the gap between germline ends came to 14 bases. This CDR3 is built from 11 residues. CDR3 residues: CSVGERVRYTF. The CDR3 region has the DNA TGCAGCGTTGGGGAACGGGTTCGGTACACCTTC.

In this sample, this clone turned up a few times. Distinct nucleotide sequences in the sample also encode this CDR3. The chain carries TRBV30 and TRBJ1-5; D is possibly TRBD1 (6 bases). Germline V CDR1 and CDR2: GTSNPN, SVGIG (reference sequence). There are 13 residues in the CDR3. Trimming left V 1 base short and J 2 bases short, with 6 bases between. The CDR3 reads CAWSAGGNQPQHF. In nucleotides, the CDR3 is TGTGCCTGGAGTGCAGGGGGCAATCAGCCCCAGCATTTT. Drawing the rest from reference TRBV30 and TRBJ1-5, the complete variable domain is SQTIHQWPATLVQPVGSPLSLECTVEGTSNPNLYWYRQAAGRGLQLLFYSVGIGQISSEVPQNLSASRPQDRQFILSSKKLLLSDSGFYLCAWSAGGNQPQHFGDGTRLSIL.

The CDR3 here is CASRRLRDSSRYTF. CDR3 bases: TGTGCCAGCCGAAGACTCCGGGACAGCAGTCGCTACACCTTC. This sequence joins TRBV2 and TRBJ1-2; 7 bases map to TRBD1. In germline, CDR1 is SNHLY, CDR2 FYNNEI. The length of the CDR3 is 14 residues. Trimming at V came to 8 bases and at J to 9 bases, leaving 15 bases not matched to a gene.

The chain links TRBV9 to TRBJ2-7, with TRBD1 as a possible D gene (6 bases). Germline V gives CDR1 SGDLS, CDR2 YYNGEE. V was clipped by 0 bases and J by 5 bases, with 9 bases between them. This CDR3 has 13 amino acids. CDR3 protein: CASSVAPGDEQYF. The CDR3 DNA is TGTGCCAGCAGCGTAGCCCCAGGGGACGAGCAGTACTTC.

The chain is built from TRBV28 and TRBJ2-3, with D perhaps TRBD1 or TRBD2 (7 bases each). CDR3 length equals 15 residues. With 7 bases removed from V and 6 bases from J, the gap between germline ends came to 20 bases. Germline CDR1 reads MDHEN; CDR2 reads SYDVKM. The DNA for the CDR3 is TGTGCCAGCAAGAGCCCCAGGGGGGGCGCGGATACGCAGTATTTT. It specifies CASKSPRGGADTQYF.

This clone has more than one count but fewer than ten. The chain employs TRBV6-7 and TRBJ2-2, with D perhaps TRBD2 (6 bases). TRBV6-7 is an ORF; its function is uncertain. The CDR3 loop spans 16 amino acids. The V end lost 2 bases, the J end lost 6 bases, and 16 bases lay between the germline ends. The CDR3 region has the DNA TGTGCCAGCAGTTACCGACCGGGACTCCACCCCGGGGAGCTGTTTTTT. Its translation is CASSYRPGLHPGELFF.

V and J are TRBV7-8 and TRBJ2-1, with 8 positions matching TRBD1. The V gene's germline CDR1 is SGHVS and CDR2 FQNEAQ. CDR3 size: 16 residues. Losses at the gene ends were 5 bases for V and 9 bases for J; bases not matched to a gene: 15. The CDR3: CASSLGQGGYGSEQFF. CDR3 nucleotide sequence: TGTGCCAGCAGCCTAGGACAGGGAGGTTATGGGAGTGAGCAGTTCTTC.

The chain links TRBV30 to TRBJ2-1; 9 positions agree with TRBD2. V gave up 1 base and J gave up 7 bases; unmatched junction bases: 11. This CDR3 has 16 amino acids. The V gene's germline CDR1 is GTSNPN and CDR2 SVGIG (reference sequence). The CDR3 coding sequence is TGTGCCTGGAGTGGGTTCAGGCGGGGGGGCCCGAATGAGCAGTTCTTC. This gives the protein CAWSGFRRGGPNEQFF.

This chain uses TRBV5-6 with TRBJ2-5; possibly TRBD2 for D (6 bases). The V end lost 4 bases, the J end lost 1 base, and 14 bases lay between the germline ends. This CDR3 is 15 amino acids long. The germline V gene has CDR1 SGHDT and CDR2 YYEEEE. The CDR3 DNA is TGTGCCAGCAGCGGGGGGAGACCCATCCAAGAGACCCAGTACTTC. This translates into CASSGGRPIQETQYF.